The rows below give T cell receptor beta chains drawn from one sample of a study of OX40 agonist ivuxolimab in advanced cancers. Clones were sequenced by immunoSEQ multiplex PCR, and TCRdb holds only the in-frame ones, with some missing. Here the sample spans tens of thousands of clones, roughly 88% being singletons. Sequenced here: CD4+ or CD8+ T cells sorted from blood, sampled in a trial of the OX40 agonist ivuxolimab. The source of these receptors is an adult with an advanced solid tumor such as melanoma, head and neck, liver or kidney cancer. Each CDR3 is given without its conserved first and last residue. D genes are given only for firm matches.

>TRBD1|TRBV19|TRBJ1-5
ASSGGTGISPQH
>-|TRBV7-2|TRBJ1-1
ASSLGWGGGKDTEAF
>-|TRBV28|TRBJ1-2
ASSLLKGPEGYT
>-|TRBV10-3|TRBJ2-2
AITMTSTGELF
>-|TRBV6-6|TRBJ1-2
ASTEGPRFYGYT
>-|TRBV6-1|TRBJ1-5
ASIPGQLGNQPQH
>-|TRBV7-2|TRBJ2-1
ASSLSGGTYNEQF
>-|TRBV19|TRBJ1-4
ASSRQHATNEKLF
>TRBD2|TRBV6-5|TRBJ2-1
ASSTGLAVGREQF
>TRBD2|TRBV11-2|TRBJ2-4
ASSLDLSGPPQY
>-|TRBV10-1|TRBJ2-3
ASSEPADPADTQY
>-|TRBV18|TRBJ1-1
ASSPSTGNTEAF
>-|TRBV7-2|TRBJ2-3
ASSWGRSTDTQY
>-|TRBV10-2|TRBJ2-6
ASSEVTAGANVLT
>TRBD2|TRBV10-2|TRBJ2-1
ASRSPGGLIGNEQF
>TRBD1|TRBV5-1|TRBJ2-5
ASKEGQGENRQGTQY
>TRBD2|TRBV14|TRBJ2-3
ASSQETGGRDTQY
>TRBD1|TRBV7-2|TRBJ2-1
ASSFLPTGGGSYNEQF
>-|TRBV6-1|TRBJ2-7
ASSEQGGNYEQY
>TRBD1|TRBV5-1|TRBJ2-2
ASSSGQGLTNTGELF
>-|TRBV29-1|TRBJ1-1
SVESGAEAF
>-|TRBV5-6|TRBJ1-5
ASSLQDTNQPQH
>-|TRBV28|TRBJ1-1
ASSLAGGSSIAWAF
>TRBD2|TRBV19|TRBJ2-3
ASSINSASGGSDTQY
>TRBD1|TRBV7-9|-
ASSSQGAPTTYEQY
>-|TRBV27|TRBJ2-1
ASSPDGGPSYNEQF
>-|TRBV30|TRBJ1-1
AWSDTGRMNTEAF
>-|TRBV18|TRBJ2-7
ASSPKQAHEQY
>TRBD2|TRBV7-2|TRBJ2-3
ASSLGTSGGRYNTDTQY
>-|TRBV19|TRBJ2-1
ASSISNEQF
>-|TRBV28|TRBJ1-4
ASSLDRPPGDEKLF
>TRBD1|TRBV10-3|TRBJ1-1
AIRIQGAGGKTEAF
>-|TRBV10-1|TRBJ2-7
ASSRETSLEQY
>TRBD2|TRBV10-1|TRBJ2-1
ASSEIERGDYNEQF
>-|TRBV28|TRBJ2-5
ASSSEETQY
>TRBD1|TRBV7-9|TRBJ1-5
ASSKTLGQGYQPQH
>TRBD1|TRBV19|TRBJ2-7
ASSIDRGREQY
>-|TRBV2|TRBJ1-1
ASTGQMNTEAF
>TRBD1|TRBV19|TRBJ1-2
ASSKDREPGYT
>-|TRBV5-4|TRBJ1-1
ASSLTGGQNTEAF
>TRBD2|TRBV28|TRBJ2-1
ASSDSGRTNNEQF
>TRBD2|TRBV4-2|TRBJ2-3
ASNSGTSGQGTQY
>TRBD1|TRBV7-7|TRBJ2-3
ASSRQGDTQY
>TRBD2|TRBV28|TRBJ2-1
ASSHQSSGSRNEQF
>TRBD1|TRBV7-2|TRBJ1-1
ASSLELTGVFTEAF
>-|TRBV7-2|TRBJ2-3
ASSFLLATDTQY
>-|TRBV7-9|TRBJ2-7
ASSKGAALTYEQY
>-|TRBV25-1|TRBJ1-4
ASSEPGSRTEKLF
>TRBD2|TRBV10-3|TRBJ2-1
ATGTSGIGNEQF
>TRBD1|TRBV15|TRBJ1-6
ATSRDRDRVSPLH
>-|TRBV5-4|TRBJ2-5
ASSFRHLETQY
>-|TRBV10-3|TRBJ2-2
AISEEETGELF
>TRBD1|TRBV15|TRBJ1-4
ATSRELTGKGMATNEKLF
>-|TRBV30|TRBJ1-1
AWSGQGPTEAF
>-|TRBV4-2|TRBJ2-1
ASSQEDEQF
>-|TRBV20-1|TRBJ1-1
SARIHEAF
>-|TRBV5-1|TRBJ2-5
ASSRDASETQY
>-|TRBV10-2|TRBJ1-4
ASRDWKSNEKLF
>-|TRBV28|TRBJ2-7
ATTRTHEQY
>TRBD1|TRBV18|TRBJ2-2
ASSQPGQGAGELF